This T cell receptor beta chain came from a study of blood T cell repertoires in COVID-19. Turning to the study itself: Sites in the United States, Italy and Spain provided acute and convalescent COVID-19 samples. T cells, B-cell-depleted T cells, or PBMCs provided the cDNA or gDNA that served as material.

The CDR3 length is 13 residues. V was shortened by 4 bases and J by 5 bases, with 12 bases between the two germline ends. Per the germline V gene, CDR1 is SGHDN and CDR2 is FVKESK. In the original analysis: Amplifying reference gene primers gave estimates of nucleated cell counts. Sequencing was performed with immunoSEQ multiplex PCR; in TCRdb, only in-frame clones are kept and a portion is missing. Clonal size and the V and J genes are those of that table, whereas D and trimming came from the DNA. Among about 73,000 clones listed, approximately 80% were seen once. Source material: peripheral blood. The genes are TRBV14 and TRBJ2-7, with a possible D match to TRBD1 (6 bases). This sequence originates from a man older than 75 with active or convalescent COVID-19. The CDR3 sequence is CASSRQDGHEQYF. As DNA, the CDR3 is TGTGCCAGCAGCCGACAGGATGGACACGAGCAGTACTTC.